A selection of T cell receptor beta chains follows, all from one sample in a study of CD8 T cells in ankylosing spondylitis. MiXCR, applied by TCRdb to the 5' RACE reads, yields one record per CDR3 protein. The data contain roughly 450,000 distinct CDR3 sequences, 20% to 30% of them singletons. Sequencing was done on a sample of blood, either unsorted or a sorted T cell fraction (not recorded which). These TCRs come from a male donor with ankylosing spondylitis. CDR3s include the opening cysteine and the closing phenylalanine or tryptophan. The D gene is left open where the match is weak. The size of a clone is reported for some rows only, either as once, few or many, or as a class for expanded clones.

TRBV4-2	TRBJ2-2	-	-	TGTGCCAGCAGCCCTCATAACGGTCAGCGGAACACCGGGGAGCTGTTTTTT	CASSPHNGQRNTGELFF
TRBV5-6	TRBJ2-4	-	-	TGTGCCAGCAGCTTAGGACGGAACATTCAGTACTTC	CASSLGRNIQYF
TRBV6-1	TRBJ2-5	-	-	TGTGCCAGCAGTGAGGGGGCTAGTAGCAGAGGGCGGGAGACCCAGTACTTC	CASSEGASSRGRETQYF
TRBV5-1	TRBJ1-1	-	TRBD1	TGCGCCAGCAGCTGGGACAGGGACACTGAAGCTTTCTTT	CASSWDRDTEAFF
TRBV7-2	TRBJ2-7	few	-	TGTGCCAGCAGCTTAGGGACAGACTCCTACGAGCAGTACTTC	CASSLGTDSYEQYF
TRBV5-1	TRBJ1-1	-	-	TGCGCCAGCAGCTCGGTAGGAGTGAACACTGAAGCTTTCTTT	CASSSVGVNTEAFF
TRBV12-3/TRBV12-4	TRBJ1-3	few	-	TGTGCCAGCAGCATCCCCAGCGGAAACACCATATATTTT	CASSIPSGNTIYF
TRBV7-9	TRBJ1-4	many	TRBD1	TGTGCCAGCAGCTTGAGGGGGACAGGGAGTGAAAAACTGTTTTTT	CASSLRGTGSEKLFF
TRBV11-2	TRBJ2-3	few	-	TGTGCCAGCAGCTTCTATGGAGGGGGCACAGATACGCAGTATTTT	CASSFYGGGTDTQYF
TRBV7-8	TRBJ2-7	-	TRBD2	TGTGCCAGCAGCTTAGCGGGAGGGAAGCACGAGCAGTACTTC	CASSLAGGKHEQYF
TRBV29-1	TRBJ1-5	few	TRBD1	TGCAGCGTTGGTCCAGGGGGGCCCGGGCAGCCCCAGCATTTT	CSVGPGGPGQPQHF
TRBV5-1	TRBJ2-3	-	-	TGCGCCAGCAGCTACAAGCTGACAGGTAGCACAGATACGCAGTATTTT	CASSYKLTGSTDTQYF
TRBV12-3/TRBV12-4	TRBJ2-4	many	-	TGTGCCAGCAGTTTACCAGGAGAGAGTGCCAAAAACATTCAGTACTTC	CASSLPGESAKNIQYF
TRBV5-6	TRBJ2-4	many	TRBD2	TGTGCCAGCAGCTTGGGACTAGCGTCCAAAAACATTCAGTACTTC	CASSLGLASKNIQYF
TRBV5-1	TRBJ1-5	-	-	TGCGCCAGCAGCTTGGCCGGAGGGTTCTCTCAGCCCCAGCATTTT	CASSLAGGFSQPQHF
TRBV10-3	TRBJ2-1	-	TRBD2	TGTGCCATCAGGGAAATAGCGGGAGGGCCCGAACTAAAGCAGTTCTTC	CAIREIAGGPELKQFF
TRBV12-3/TRBV12-4	TRBJ2-4	many	-	TGTGCCAGCAGTTTAAACGGGGCCAAAAACATTCAGTACTTC	CASSLNGAKNIQYF
TRBV7-2	TRBJ2-1	-	TRBD2	TGTGCCAGCAGCTTGGTAGCGGGAGAGGTTTACAATGAGCAGTTCTTC	CASSLVAGEVYNEQFF
TRBV20-1	TRBJ1-1	few	TRBD1	TGCAGTGCTAGAGACCGAGGACAGGGCCGAGCTTTCTTT	CSARDRGQGRAFF
TRBV12-3/TRBV12-4	TRBJ2-4	few	-	TGTGCCAGCAGTCCCGGACGGTTCGACCTAGCCAAAAACATTCAGTACTTC	CASSPGRFDLAKNIQYF
TRBV29-1	TRBJ2-1	-	TRBD2	TGCAGCGTTGCGACTAGCGCTGCTAATGAGCAGTTCTTC	CSVATSAANEQFF
TRBV11-2	TRBJ2-1	-	TRBD2	TGTGCCAGCAGCTCCGGACTAGCGGATAGGAGGTTGGGTAATGAGCAGTTCTTC	CASSSGLADRRLGNEQFF
TRBV14	TRBJ2-3	-	-	TGTGCCAGCAGCCAAGGTGCAGGGGTGGATACGCAGTATTTT	CASSQGAGVDTQYF
TRBV20-1	TRBJ2-5	-	-	TGCAGTGCTAGAGGCGGCGGGACGGAGACCCAGTACTTC	CSARGGGTETQYF
TRBV5-1	TRBJ2-1	many	-	TGCGCCAGCAGCTTGGTGGCGGGTATTGGATACAATGAGCAGTTCTTC	CASSLVAGIGYNEQFF
TRBV29-1	TRBJ2-3	few	-	TGCAGCTGTCGACAGAACACAGATACGCAGTATTTT	CSCRQNTDTQYF
TRBV10-3	TRBJ1-4	-	-	TGTGCCATCAGTGGGACTACAACTAATGAAAAACTGTTTTTT	CAISGTTTNEKLFF
TRBV12-3/TRBV12-4	TRBJ1-2	few	-	TGTGCCAGCAGTTTAGGGGTAGATGGCTACACCTTC	CASSLGVDGYTF
TRBV27	TRBJ2-1	many	-	TGTGCCAGCAGTTCTAGCTGGGAGCAGTTCTTC	CASSSSWEQFF
TRBV2	TRBJ1-1	few	-	TGTGCCAGCAGTGTCGACAGGCGCACTGAAGCTTTCTTT	CASSVDRRTEAFF
TRBV14	TRBJ2-5	many	-	TGTGCCAGCAGCCCAAAAGGCGAGACCCAGTACTTC	CASSPKGETQYF
TRBV10-1	TRBJ1-1	-	-	TGCGCCAGCAGTGAGTCGCCAGGGAACACTGAAGCTTTCTTT	CASSESPGNTEAFF
TRBV24-1	TRBJ2-2	few	-	TGTGCCACCAGTGATTTGGCAAGCGGGGAGCTGTTTTTT	CATSDLASGELFF
TRBV5-1	TRBJ1-1	many	-	TGCGCCAGCAGCTTGGGGCCAAACACTGAAGCTTTCTTT	CASSLGPNTEAFF
TRBV20-1	TRBJ2-1	-	TRBD2	TGCAGTGCTATATCGCCGGCGGGGAGCGGGAGTTATGATGAGCAGTTCTTC	CSAISPAGSGSYDEQFF
TRBV7-8	TRBJ1-5	few	TRBD1	TGTGCCAGCAGCTCCCAGACAGGGACTCAGCCCCAGCATTTT	CASSSQTGTQPQHF
TRBV29-1	TRBJ2-2	few	TRBD2	TGCAGCGTCTCTCGGGGGGGATACACCGGGGAGCTGTTTTTT	CSVSRGGYTGELFF
TRBV30	TRBJ1-3	-	-	TGTGCCTGGAGTGAGTTGGGGACTGGAAACACCATATATTTT	CAWSELGTGNTIYF
TRBV4-2	TRBJ2-2	few	TRBD2	TGTGCCAGCAGCCCCGGACTAGCGGATGAGTCCGGGGAGCTGTTTTTT	CASSPGLADESGELFF
TRBV5-1	TRBJ2-3	-	-	TGCGCCAGCAGCATATTAGCGGAGCCTAGCACAGATACGCAGTATTTT	CASSILAEPSTDTQYF
TRBV15	TRBJ2-3	few	TRBD2	TGTGCCACCCAAGCTGGGGCTAGCGGAAGCACAGATACGCAGTATTTT	CATQAGASGSTDTQYF
TRBV7-8	TRBJ2-6	few	TRBD1	TGTGCCAGCAGGCGGACAGGGGGGTTATGGGCCAACGTCCTGACTTTC	CASRRTGGLWANVLTF
TRBV5-1	TRBJ2-1	few	TRBD2	TGCGCCAGCAGACCCCGCCGGGACTACCTTAACAATGAGCAGTTCTTC	CASRPRRDYLNNEQFF
TRBV27	TRBJ1-5	few	TRBD1	TGTGCCAGCAGTCCGAGACCGCAGGGGGGGGGCAATCAGCCCCAGCATTTT	CASSPRPQGGGNQPQHF
TRBV5-1	TRBJ2-3	few	TRBD2	TGCGCCAGCAGCCCCCTAAGCGGGAGGGCTGGAGATACGCAGTATTTT	CASSPLSGRAGDTQYF
TRBV12-3/TRBV12-4	TRBJ1-6	-	-	TGTGCCAGCTGCCGGGGGGGGAACGGGACACCCCTCCACTTT	CASCRGGNGTPLHF
TRBV2	TRBJ2-1	once	-	TGTGCCAGCAGTGAAGAAAGGGTAGCCGACAATGAGCAGTTCTTC	CASSEERVADNEQFF
TRBV12-3/TRBV12-4	TRBJ2-1	-	TRBD2	TGTGCCAGCAGTCCGGTTCTAGCGGTACACTACAATGAGCAGTTCTTC	CASSPVLAVHYNEQFF
TRBV27	TRBJ1-1	-	-	TGTGCCACCCAATCGGGCCTCATGAACACTGAAGCTTTCTTT	CATQSGLMNTEAFF
TRBV5-1	TRBJ2-2	-	-	TGCGCCAGCAGCCGGTCCACCGTGGCGAACACCGGGGAGCTGTTTTTT	CASSRSTVANTGELFF
TRBV7-9	TRBJ2-3	once	TRBD1	TGTGCCAGCACCCGGGACAGCCCTACAGATACGCAGTATTTT	CASTRDSPTDTQYF
TRBV11-2	TRBJ1-4	few	TRBD1	TGTGCCAGCAGCACACGACAGGGGGATGAAAAACTGTTTTTT	CASSTRQGDEKLFF
TRBV29-1	TRBJ2-5	few	-	TGCAGCGTTGAAATGTGGCAGGACGGGCCCCAGTACTTC	CSVEMWQDGPQYF
TRBV19	TRBJ1-1	-	-	TGTGCCAGTAGTATGCAGGCCAACACTGAAGCTTTCTTT	CASSMQANTEAFF
TRBV11-2	TRBJ2-1	-	TRBD1	TGTGCCAGCCACCCAAAGGGGGCCCCTTCGATTTACAATGAGCAGTTCTTC	CASHPKGAPSIYNEQFF
TRBV5-1	TRBJ2-3	few	-	TGCGCCAGCAGCATTAGCGGCACTTCCTCCGCAGATACGCAGTATTTT	CASSISGTSSADTQYF
TRBV12-3/TRBV12-4	TRBJ1-2	few	TRBD1	TGTGCCAGCAGTTTCGGACAGGGGCACCTTGGCTATGGCTACACCTTC	CASSFGQGHLGYGYTF